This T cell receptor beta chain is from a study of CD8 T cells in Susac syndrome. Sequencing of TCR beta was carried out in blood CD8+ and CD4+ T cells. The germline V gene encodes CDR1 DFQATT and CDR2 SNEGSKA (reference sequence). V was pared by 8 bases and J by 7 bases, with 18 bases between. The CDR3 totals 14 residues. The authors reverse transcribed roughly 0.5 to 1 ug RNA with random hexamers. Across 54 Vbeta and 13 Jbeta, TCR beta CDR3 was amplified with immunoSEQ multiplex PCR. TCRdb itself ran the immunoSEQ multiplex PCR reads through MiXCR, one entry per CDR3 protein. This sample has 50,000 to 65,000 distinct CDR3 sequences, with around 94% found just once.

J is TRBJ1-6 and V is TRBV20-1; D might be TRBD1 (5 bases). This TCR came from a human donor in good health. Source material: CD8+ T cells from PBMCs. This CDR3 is CSPFRDADNSPLHF. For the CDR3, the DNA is TGCAGTCCCTTCAGGGATGCCGACAATTCACCCCTCCACTTT.